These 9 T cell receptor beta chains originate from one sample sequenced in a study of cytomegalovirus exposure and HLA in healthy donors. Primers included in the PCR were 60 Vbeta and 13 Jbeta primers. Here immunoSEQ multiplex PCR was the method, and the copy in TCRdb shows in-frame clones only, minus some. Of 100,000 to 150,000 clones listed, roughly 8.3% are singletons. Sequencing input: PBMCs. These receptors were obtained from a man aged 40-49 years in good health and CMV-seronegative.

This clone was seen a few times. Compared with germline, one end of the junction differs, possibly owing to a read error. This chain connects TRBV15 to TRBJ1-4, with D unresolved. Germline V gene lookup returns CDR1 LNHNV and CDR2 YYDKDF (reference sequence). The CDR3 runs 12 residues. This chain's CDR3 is CATSRDGGKFQF. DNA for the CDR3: TGTGCCACCAGCAGAGATGGAGGAAAATTTCAATTT.

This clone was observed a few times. The CDR3, as DNA: TGTGCCAGAAGACGGGACAGGGAAGGGAGCAATCAGCCCCAGCATTTT. As protein: CARRRDREGSNQPQHF. V and J are TRBV7-5 and TRBJ1-5; TRBD1 is the table's D call and was not checked against the DNA. TRBV7-5 is labeled a pseudogene. The CDR3 spans 16 residues.

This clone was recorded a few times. CDR3 residues: CASSFGQTGFFKEAFF. DNA of the CDR3: TGTGCCAGCAGCTTTGGACAGACAGGGTTTTTTAAGGAAGCTTTCTTT. The chain uses TRBV7-9 and TRBJ1-1, with 7 bases fitting TRBD1. V was clipped by 3 bases and J by 8 bases; unmatched bases: 15. The CDR3 spans 16 residues. In germline, CDR1 is SEHNR, CDR2 FQNEAQ (reference sequence). The full variable domain, completed using reference TRBV7-9 and TRBJ1-1, is DTGVSQNPRHKITKRGQNVTFRCDPISEHNRLYWYRQTLGQGPEFLTYFQNEAQLEKSRLLSDRFSAERPKGSFSTLEIQRTEQGDSAMYLCASSFGQTGFFKEAFFGQGTRLTVV.

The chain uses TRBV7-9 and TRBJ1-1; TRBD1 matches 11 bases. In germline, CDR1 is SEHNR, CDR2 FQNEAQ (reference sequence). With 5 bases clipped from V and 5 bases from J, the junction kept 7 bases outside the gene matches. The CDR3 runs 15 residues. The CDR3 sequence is CASSGGGQGVTEAFF. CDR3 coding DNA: TGTGCCAGCAGCGGGGGGGGACAGGGGGTAACTGAAGCTTTCTTT.

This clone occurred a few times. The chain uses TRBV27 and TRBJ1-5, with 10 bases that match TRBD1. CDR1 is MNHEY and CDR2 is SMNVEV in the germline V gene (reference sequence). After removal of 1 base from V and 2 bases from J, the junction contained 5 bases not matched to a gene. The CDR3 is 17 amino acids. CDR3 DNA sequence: TGTGCCAGCAGTTTATGGGGACAGGGGTATGGCAATCAGCCCCAGCATTTT. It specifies CASSLWGQGYGNQPQHF.

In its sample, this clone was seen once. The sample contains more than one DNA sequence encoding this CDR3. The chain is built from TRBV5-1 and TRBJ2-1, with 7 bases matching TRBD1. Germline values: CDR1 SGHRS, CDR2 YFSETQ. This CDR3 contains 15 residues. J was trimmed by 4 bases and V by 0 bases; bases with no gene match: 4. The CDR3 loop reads CASSLVGGSYNEQFF. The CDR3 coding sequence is TGCGCCAGCAGCTTGGTAGGGGGCTCTTACAATGAGCAGTTCTTC. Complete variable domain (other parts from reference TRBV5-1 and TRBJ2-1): KAGVTQTPRYLIKTRGQQVTLSCSPISGHRSVSWYQQTPGQGLQFLFEYFSETQRNKGNFPGRFSGRQFSNSRSEMNVSTLELGDSALYLCASSLVGGSYNEQFFGPGTRLTVL.

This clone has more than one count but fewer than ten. The CDR3 reads CASSLLDNEQFF. The CDR3 DNA reads as TGTGCCAGCAGTTTACTAGACAATGAGCAGTTCTTC. The V call is TRBV27, the J call TRBJ2-1; D ambiguous. Trimming took 2 bases from V and 5 from J, leaving 4 bases between them. CDR1 is MNHEY and CDR2 is SMNVEV in the germline V gene (reference sequence). The CDR3 sequence is 12 residues long.

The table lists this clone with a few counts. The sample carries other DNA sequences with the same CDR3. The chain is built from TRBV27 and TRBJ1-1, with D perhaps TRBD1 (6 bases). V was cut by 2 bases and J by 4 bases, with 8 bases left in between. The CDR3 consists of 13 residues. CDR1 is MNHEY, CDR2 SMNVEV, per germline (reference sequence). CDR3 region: CASSLQGSTEAFF. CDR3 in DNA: TGTGCCAGCAGTTTACAGGGGAGCACTGAAGCTTTCTTT.

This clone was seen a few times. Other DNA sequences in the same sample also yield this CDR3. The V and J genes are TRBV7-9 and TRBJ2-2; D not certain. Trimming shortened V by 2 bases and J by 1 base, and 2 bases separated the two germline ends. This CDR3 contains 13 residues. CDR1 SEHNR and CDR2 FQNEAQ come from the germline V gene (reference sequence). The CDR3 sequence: CASSLLNTGELFF. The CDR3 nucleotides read TGTGCCAGCAGCTTACTGAACACCGGGGAGCTGTTTTTT. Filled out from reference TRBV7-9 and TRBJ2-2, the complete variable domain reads DTGVSQNPRHKITKRGQNVTFRCDPISEHNRLYWYRQTLGQGPEFLTYFQNEAQLEKSRLLSDRFSAERPKGSFSTLEIQRTEQGDSAMYLCASSLLNTGELFFGEGSRLTVL.